The 19 T cell receptor beta chains below all came from one sample that was sequenced in a study of early T cells in non-severe SARS-CoV-2 infection. TCRdb fed the 5' RACE reads into MiXCR, producing one record per CDR3 protein. The table includes about 69,000 distinct CDR3 sequences, more than 3.5% detected once. Sample: whole blood, taken at baseline. Source of these receptors: an adult who was a healthcare worker with PCR-confirmed SARS-CoV-2 infection or an uninfected control (not recorded which). The donor label of this sample is uncertain.

This clonotype was observed at least ten times. This chain links TRBV7-2 with TRBJ1-6; 10 bases fit TRBD1. This CDR3 is built from 16 residues. Germline-derived CDR1 and CDR2 are SGHTA and FQGNSA. V was pared by 4 bases and J by 9 bases, with 9 bases of the junction left unmatched. In DNA, the CDR3 is TGTGCCAGCAGCTACTCCCGACAGGGGGCTCGTTCACCCCTCCACTTT. This sequence encodes CASSYSRQGARSPLHF. The complete variable domain, with remaining parts taken from reference TRBV7-2 and TRBJ1-6, reads GAGVSQSPSNKVTEKGKDVELRCDPISGHTALYWYRQSLGQGLEFLIYFQGNSAPDKSGLPSDRFSAERTGGSVSTLTIQRTQQEDSAVYLCASSYSRQGARSPLHFGNGTRLTVT.

The genes are TRBV7-6 and TRBJ2-1; TRBD1 matches at 7 bases. CDR1 is SGHVS and CDR2 is FNYEAQ in the germline V gene. V shed 5 bases, J shed 5 bases, and the junction held 9 bases outside the gene matches. This CDR3 contains 15 residues. In DNA form, the CDR3 reads TGTGCCAGCAGCCAACCGGGACAGACCAACAATGAGCAGTTCTTC. This translates into CASSQPGQTNNEQFF. Looking up the rest from reference TRBV7-6 and TRBJ2-1 gives the full variable domain: GAGVSQSPRYKVTKRGQDVALRCDPISGHVSLYWYRQALGQGPEFLTYFNYEAQQDKSGLPNDRFSAERPEGSISTLTIQRTEQRDSAMYRCASSQPGQTNNEQFFGPGTRLTVL.

This clonotype was found many times. V is TRBV12-3 or TRBV12-4 and J is TRBJ2-1; possible D gene TRBD2, 7 bases. Trimming shortened V by 8 bases and J by 9 bases, and 20 bases separated the two germline ends. This CDR3 spans 14 amino acids. The CDR3 bases are TGTGCCAGCTGTAGGGGAGGGGGAGGCGGTGAGCAGTTCTTC. Amino acid sequence: CASCRGGGGGEQFF.

This clonotype was seen only a few times. The genes are TRBV4-2 and TRBJ1-1; no definite D call. CDR3 length: 15 residues. Germline V CDR1 and CDR2: LGHNA, YNFKEQ. V was cut by 0 bases and J by 6 bases, with 14 bases left in between. The CDR3 nucleotides are TGTGCCAGCAGCCAAGATAAGGAAGGGAGCGCTGAAGCTTTCTTT. This gives the protein CASSQDKEGSAEAFF.

At least ten counts were recorded for this clonotype. CDR3 in DNA: TGTGCCAGCTCACCACCGGCGCAAGCGGGGGGGCCTGACGAGCAGTACTTC. Its protein product is CASSPPAQAGGPDEQYF. The chain is built from TRBV18 and TRBJ2-7, with 10 positions matching TRBD2. Trimming cost V 0 bases and J 5 bases; bases outside gene matches: 10. The CDR3 covers 17 residues. Germline V gene lookup returns CDR1 KGHSH and CDR2 LQKENI.

This clonotype was seen at least ten times. The chain uses TRBV7-6 and TRBJ2-6; D possibly matches TRBD1 or TRBD2 (5 bases each). This CDR3 contains 17 residues. The V gene lost 3 bases and the J gene lost 4 bases, with 16 bases spanning the gap. The germline gives CDR1 SGHVS, CDR2 FNYEAQ. CDR3: CASSFGTVALGANVLTF. CDR3 nucleotides: TGTGCCAGCAGCTTCGGGACGGTGGCTTTGGGGGCCAACGTCCTGACTTTC.

This clonotype was seen more than once but under ten times. A read error is possible here, since a much larger clone lies one base away. This chain uses TRBV6-5 with TRBJ2-7; a possible D gene is TRBD1 (6 bases). CDR1 and CDR2 from the germline V gene are MNHEY and SVGAGI. Trimming removed 6 bases at V and 0 bases at J, with 9 bases between. This CDR3 has 13 amino acids. DNA for the CDR3: TGTGCCAGCAGCCGGGACAACTCCTACGAGCAGTACTTC. Amino acids: CASSRDNSYEQYF.

This clonotype appeared many times. The chain recombines TRBV27 with TRBJ1-6; D remains unclear. This CDR3 spans 13 amino acids. Germline V gene lookup returns CDR1 MNHEY and CDR2 SMNVEV (reference sequence). Trimming removed 0 bases from V and 13 bases from J, with 10 bases in between. The CDR3 nucleotides are TGTGCCAGCAGTTTATCGGATCTTTTCCCCCTCCACTTT. This gives the protein CASSLSDLFPLHF.

This chain links TRBV5-1 with TRBJ2-3; 11 bases align to TRBD2. The CDR3 contains 20 residues. Germline CDR1 is SGHRS and CDR2 is YFSETQ. The V and J ends lost 3 bases and 3 bases, in that order; junction bases with no gene match: 18. CDR3 sequence reads: CASSSVGLAGGFDGTDTQYF. As DNA, the CDR3 is TGCGCCAGCAGCTCGGTAGGGCTAGCGGGGGGCTTTGATGGTACAGATACGCAGTATTTT. Complete variable domain (other parts from reference TRBV5-1 and TRBJ2-3): KAGVTQTPRYLIKTRGQQVTLSCSPISGHRSVSWYQQTPGQGLQFLFEYFSETQRNKGNFPGRFSGRQFSNSRSEMNVSTLELGDSALYLCASSSVGLAGGFDGTDTQYFGPGTRLTVL.

This chain links TRBV10-2 with TRBJ2-7; D is ambiguous. V shed 6 bases and J shed 0 bases, with 18 bases lying between them. Germline V lookup: CDR1 WSHSY, CDR2 SAAADI. This CDR3 has 16 residues. The CDR3 region is CASRDPDAAVSYEQYF. The CDR3 region has the DNA TGCGCCAGCAGAGATCCGGACGCGGCGGTCTCCTACGAGCAGTACTTC.

The chain joins TRBV19 to TRBJ2-2; 8 nucleotides agree with TRBD2. The CDR3 length is 16 residues. From germline, CDR1 is LNHDA and CDR2 SQIVND (reference sequence). The ends lost 4 bases at V and 3 bases at J; junction bases unmatched: 7. The CDR3 DNA is TGTGCCAGTAGTAGCGCCAGCGGGGGCTACACCGGGGAGCTGTTTTTT. Amino acids: CASSSASGGYTGELFF.

This clonotype was detected only a few times. The rearrangement uses TRBV5-4 and TRBJ2-2; 7 bases align to TRBD1. The CDR3 totals 14 residues. The V gene end was trimmed by 1 base and the J gene end by 8 bases; junction bases not matched to a gene: 5. Germline CDR1 reads SGHNT; CDR2 reads YYREEE (reference sequence). The CDR3 nucleotides are TGTGCCAGCAGCTTGTACGACAGGGAAGGGGAGCTGTTTTTT. As protein: CASSLYDREGELFF.

This clonotype was picked up a small number of times. The DNA for the CDR3 is TGTGCCAGCTCACCGCCTGACAGACTTACAGATACGCAGTATTTT. As protein: CASSPPDRLTDTQYF. The chain uses TRBV18 and TRBJ2-3; maybe TRBD1 (5 bases). This CDR3 contains 15 residues. Germline V gene sequence: CDR1 KGHSH, CDR2 LQKENI. Trimming shortened V by 3 bases and J by 3 bases, and 13 bases separated the two germline ends.

This clonotype occurred a few times. This chain joins TRBV7-2 and TRBJ1-3; no clear D. Trimming shortened V by 5 bases and J by 0 bases, and 17 bases separated the two germline ends. CDR1 is SGHTA and CDR2 is FQGNSA in the germline V gene. This CDR3 comprises 17 residues. This chain's CDR3 is CASSPLRLTNSGNTIYF. CDR3 nucleotides: TGTGCCAGCAGCCCGTTGCGGCTGACCAACTCTGGAAACACCATATATTTT.

This clonotype occurred once. V is TRBV21-1 and J is TRBJ2-1; TRBD1, the table's D call, was not compared with the DNA. TRBV21-1 counts as a pseudogene. The CDR3 loop spans 12 amino acids. CDR3 coding DNA: TGTGCCAGCAGCGAGACAGCTAATGAGCAGTTCTTC. It codes for CASSETANEQFF.

This clonotype was counted at least ten times. The CDR3 here is CSAHGSGVSGNTIYF. The CDR3 bases are TGCAGTGCCCATGGGTCGGGGGTCTCTGGAAACACCATATATTTT. This rearrangement joins TRBV20-1 to TRBJ1-3, with D possibly matching TRBD1 (5 bases). The CDR3 runs to 15 residues. CDR1 DFQATT and CDR2 SNEGSKA come from the germline V gene (reference sequence). V shed 6 bases and J shed 0 bases, with 15 bases lying between them.

This clonotype was detected many times. This chain joins TRBV7-6 and TRBJ2-5; 10 nucleotides match TRBD2. Germline CDR1 and CDR2: SGHVS and FNYEAQ. V dropped 5 bases and J dropped 1; count of bases not matched to a gene: 10. CDR3 length: 17 residues. The CDR3 DNA reads as TGTGCCAGCAGCCCTCGACCCGTAGCGGGGGGCCAAGAGACCCAGTACTTC. The encoded protein is CASSPRPVAGGQETQYF.

The V and J genes are TRBV6-5 and TRBJ2-6, with D unclear. Germline V CDR1 and CDR2: MNHEY, SVGAGI. This CDR3 has 14 amino acids. Trimming pared 5 bases from V and 4 bases from J, leaving 9 bases between. In DNA, the CDR3 is TGTGCCAGCAGTGCAGACGTCGGGGCCAACGTCCTGACTTTC. Encoded protein: CASSADVGANVLTF.

The chain carries TRBV5-1 and TRBJ2-7; 9 bases are a match to TRBD1. Germline V gives CDR1 SGHRS, CDR2 YFSETQ. The CDR3 covers 14 residues. With 1 base clipped from V and 2 bases from J, the junction kept 1 base outside the gene matches. As DNA, the CDR3 is TGCGCCAGCAGCTTGACAGGGGGCCCCTACGAGCAGTACTTC. It encodes CASSLTGGPYEQYF.